This T cell receptor (beta chain) originates from a study of CD8 T cells in ankylosing spondylitis. This clonotype was detected a few times. Its antigen is still unknown. TCRdb itself ran the 5' RACE reads through MiXCR, one entry per CDR3 protein. The sample holds about 350,000 distinct CDR3 sequences, approximately 20% seen once. Study observations and caveats: A motif in TCR beta, a set of several highly homologous variants, appeared characteristic of ankylosing spondylitis blood. Several of the motif variants were reported before in synovial fluid and blood from reactive arthritis. Relatively scarce in peripheral blood, disease-linked clones were CD8+.

The sequencing input was blood, either unsorted or a sorted T cell fraction (not recorded which). The clonotype was recovered from a male donor with ankylosing spondylitis or in good health (not recorded which).

CDR3 protein: CASSQARDPTYNEQFF. The CDR3 DNA sequence: TGCGCCAGCAGCCAAGCAAGGGATCCAACCTACAATGAGCAGTTCTTC. The chain carries TRBV4-1 and TRBJ2-1; D not certain. Per the germline V gene, CDR1 is MGHRA and CDR2 is YSYEKL. The CDR3 spans 16 residues. Between the trimmed V and J ends, which lost 1 base and 2 bases, there was a span of 12 bases.